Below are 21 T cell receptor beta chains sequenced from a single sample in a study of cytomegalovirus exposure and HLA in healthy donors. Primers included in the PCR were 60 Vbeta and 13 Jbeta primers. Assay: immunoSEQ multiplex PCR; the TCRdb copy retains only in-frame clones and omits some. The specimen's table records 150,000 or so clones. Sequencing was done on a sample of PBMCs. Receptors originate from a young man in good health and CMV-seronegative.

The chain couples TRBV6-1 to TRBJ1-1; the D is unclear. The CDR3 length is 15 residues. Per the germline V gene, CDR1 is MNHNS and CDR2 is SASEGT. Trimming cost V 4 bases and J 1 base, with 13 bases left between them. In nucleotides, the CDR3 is TGTGCCAGCAGTGGGTGGAGTCAATGGAACACTGAAGCTTTCTTT. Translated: CASSGWSQWNTEAFF.

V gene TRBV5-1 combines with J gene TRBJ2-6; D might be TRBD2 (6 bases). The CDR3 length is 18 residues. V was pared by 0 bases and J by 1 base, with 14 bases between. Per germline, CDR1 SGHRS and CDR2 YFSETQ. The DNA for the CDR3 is TGCGCCAGCAGCTTGGAGAGTAGCGGACCGTCTGGGGCCAACGTCCTGACTTTC. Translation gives CASSLESSGPSGANVLTF.

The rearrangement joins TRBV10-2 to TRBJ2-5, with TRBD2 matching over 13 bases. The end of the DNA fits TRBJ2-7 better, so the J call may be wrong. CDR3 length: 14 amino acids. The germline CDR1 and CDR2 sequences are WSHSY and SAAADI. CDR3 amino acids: CASRELAGGYEQYF. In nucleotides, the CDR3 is TGCGCCAGCAGGGAACTAGCGGGAGGGTACGAGCAGTACTTC.

In nucleotides, the CDR3 is TGTGCCAGCTGTCGGGCCCAGGGCGAGCAGTACTTC. It specifies CASCRAQGEQYF. This sequence joins TRBV27 and TRBJ2-7, with D tentatively TRBD1 (5 bases). This CDR3 spans 12 amino acids. Per germline, CDR1 MNHEY and CDR2 SMNVEV (reference sequence). Trimming pared 8 bases from V and 6 bases from J, leaving 14 bases between.

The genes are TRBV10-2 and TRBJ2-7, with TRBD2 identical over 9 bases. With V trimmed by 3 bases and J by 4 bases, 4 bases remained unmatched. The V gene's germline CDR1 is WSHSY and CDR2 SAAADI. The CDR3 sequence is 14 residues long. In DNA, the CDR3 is TGCGCCAGCAGTGACTCTAGCGGGATTTACGAGCAGTACTTC. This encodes CASSDSSGIYEQYF.

CDR3 nucleotides: TGTGCCAGCAGAGGCCCCCCGGGACAGGGAAGGGAAAAACTGTTTTTT. Encoded protein: CASRGPPGQGREKLFF. The J gene is TRBJ1-4, the V gene TRBV2, with 9 bases fitting TRBD1. The ends lost 6 bases at V and 8 bases at J; junction bases unmatched: 13. The CDR3 is made up of 16 amino acids. CDR1 is SNHLY and CDR2 is FYNNEI in the germline V gene. The full variable domain, rest sourced from reference TRBV2 and TRBJ1-4, is EPEVTQTPSHQVTQMGQEVILRCVPISNHLYFYWYRQILGQKVEFLVSFYNNEISEKSEIFDDQFSVERPDGSNFTLKIRSTKLEDSAMYFCASRGPPGQGREKLFFGSGTQLSVL.

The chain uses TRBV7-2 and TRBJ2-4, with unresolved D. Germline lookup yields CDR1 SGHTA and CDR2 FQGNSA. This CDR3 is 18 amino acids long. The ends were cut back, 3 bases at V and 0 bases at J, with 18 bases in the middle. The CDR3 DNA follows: TGTGCCAGCAGCTTTGCAGGCTCGGCAGTCATAGCCAAAAACATTCAGTACTTC. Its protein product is CASSFAGSAVIAKNIQYF.

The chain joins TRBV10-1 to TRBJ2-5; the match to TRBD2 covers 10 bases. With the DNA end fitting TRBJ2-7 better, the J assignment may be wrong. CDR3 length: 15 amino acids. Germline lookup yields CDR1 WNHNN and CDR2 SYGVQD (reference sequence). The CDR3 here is CASSESASGSAEQYF. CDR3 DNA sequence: TGCGCCAGCAGTGAGTCGGCTAGCGGGAGCGCCGAGCAGTACTTC.

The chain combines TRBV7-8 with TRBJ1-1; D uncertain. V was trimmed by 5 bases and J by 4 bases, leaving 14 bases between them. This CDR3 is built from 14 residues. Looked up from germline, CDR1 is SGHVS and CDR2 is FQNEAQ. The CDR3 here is CASSPERRFTEAFF. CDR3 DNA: TGTGCCAGCAGCCCGGAACGGAGGTTCACTGAAGCTTTCTTT.

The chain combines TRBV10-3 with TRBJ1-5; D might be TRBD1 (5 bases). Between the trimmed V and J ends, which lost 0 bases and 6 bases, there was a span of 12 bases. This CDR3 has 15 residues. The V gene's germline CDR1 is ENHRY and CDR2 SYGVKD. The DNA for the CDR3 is TGTGCCATCAGTGAGTCGGGGCAGAACGGTCAGCCCCAGCATTTT. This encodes CAISESGQNGQPQHF.

CDR3 bases: TGTGCCAGCAGTTCCCGACTAGCGGGGTACAATGAGCAGTTCTTC. Residues: CASSSRLAGYNEQFF. The J gene is TRBJ2-1, the V gene TRBV6-5; 11 bases map to TRBD2. The germline gives CDR1 MNHEY, CDR2 SVGAGI. With V trimmed by 4 bases and J by 4 bases, 3 bases remained unmatched. The CDR3 covers 15 residues.

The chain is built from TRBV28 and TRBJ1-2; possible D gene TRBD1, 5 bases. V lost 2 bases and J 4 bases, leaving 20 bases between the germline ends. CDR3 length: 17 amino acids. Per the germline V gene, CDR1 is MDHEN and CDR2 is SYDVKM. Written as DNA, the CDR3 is TGTGCCAGCAGTTTAGGCCAGGGCGCCTTCTCACTCTATGGCTACACCTTC. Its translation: CASSLGQGAFSLYGYTF.

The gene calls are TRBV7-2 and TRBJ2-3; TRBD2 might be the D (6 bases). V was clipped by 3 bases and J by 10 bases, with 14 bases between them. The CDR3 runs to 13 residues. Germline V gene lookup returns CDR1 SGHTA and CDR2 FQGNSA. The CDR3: CASSFVGGGAQYF. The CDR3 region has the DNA TGTGCCAGCAGCTTCGTGGGAGGCGGGGCGCAGTATTTT. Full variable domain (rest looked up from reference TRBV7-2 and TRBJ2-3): GAGVSQSPSNKVTEKGKDVELRCDPISGHTALYWYRQSLGQGLEFLIYFQGNSAPDKSGLPSDRFSAERTGGSVSTLTIQRTQQEDSAVYLCASSFVGGGAQYFGPGTRLTVL.

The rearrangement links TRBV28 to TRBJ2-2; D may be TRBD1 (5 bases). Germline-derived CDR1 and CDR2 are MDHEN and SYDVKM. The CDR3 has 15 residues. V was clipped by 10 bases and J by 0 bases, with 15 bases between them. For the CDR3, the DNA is TGTGCCACCCTGACACAGGTCACGAACACCGGGGAGCTGTTTTTT. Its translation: CATLTQVTNTGELFF.

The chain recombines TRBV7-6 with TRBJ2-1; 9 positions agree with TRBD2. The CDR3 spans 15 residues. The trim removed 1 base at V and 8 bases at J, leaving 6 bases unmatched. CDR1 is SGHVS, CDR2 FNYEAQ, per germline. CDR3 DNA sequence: TGTGCCAGCAGCTTAGAAATTAGCGGGAGAGATGAGCAGTTCTTC. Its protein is CASSLEISGRDEQFF.

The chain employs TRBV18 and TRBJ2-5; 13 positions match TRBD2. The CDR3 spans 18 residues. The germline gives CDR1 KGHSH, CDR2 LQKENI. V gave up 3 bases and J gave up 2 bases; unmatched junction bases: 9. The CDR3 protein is CASSPLIGLAGAQETQYF. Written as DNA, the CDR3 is TGTGCCAGCTCACCCTTAATTGGACTAGCGGGAGCACAAGAGACCCAGTACTTC.

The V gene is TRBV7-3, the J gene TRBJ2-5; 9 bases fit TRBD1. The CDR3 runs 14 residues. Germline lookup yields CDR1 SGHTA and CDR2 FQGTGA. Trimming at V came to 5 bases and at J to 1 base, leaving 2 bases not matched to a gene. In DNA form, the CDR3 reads TGTGCCAGCAGCCGACAGGGGGGCCAAGAGACCCAGTACTTC. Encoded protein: CASSRQGGQETQYF.

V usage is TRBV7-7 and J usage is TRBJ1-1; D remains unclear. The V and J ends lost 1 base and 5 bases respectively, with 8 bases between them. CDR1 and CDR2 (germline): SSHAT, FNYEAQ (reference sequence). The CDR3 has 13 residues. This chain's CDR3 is CASSLDAGTEAFF. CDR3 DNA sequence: TGTGCCAGCAGCTTAGACGCAGGAACTGAAGCTTTCTTT.

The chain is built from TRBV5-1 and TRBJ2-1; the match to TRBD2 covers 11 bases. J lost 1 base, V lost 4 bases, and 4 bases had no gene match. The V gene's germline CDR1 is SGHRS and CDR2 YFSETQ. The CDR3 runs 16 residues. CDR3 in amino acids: CASSLRTSGSYNEQFF. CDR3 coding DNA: TGCGCCAGCAGCCTTCGGACTAGCGGGTCCTACAATGAGCAGTTCTTC.

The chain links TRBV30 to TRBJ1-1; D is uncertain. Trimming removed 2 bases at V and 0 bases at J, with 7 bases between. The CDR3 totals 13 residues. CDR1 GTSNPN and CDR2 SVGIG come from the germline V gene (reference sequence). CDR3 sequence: CAWSYGVNTEAFF. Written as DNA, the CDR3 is TGTGCCTGGAGTTACGGTGTGAACACTGAAGCTTTCTTT.

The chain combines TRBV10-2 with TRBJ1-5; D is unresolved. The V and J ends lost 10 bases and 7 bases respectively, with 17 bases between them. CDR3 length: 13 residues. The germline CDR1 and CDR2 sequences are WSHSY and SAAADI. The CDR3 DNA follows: TGCGCCACCATGGGGAACAGAGGGCAGCCCCAGCATTTT. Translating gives CATMGNRGQPQHF.